The 8 T cell receptor beta chains listed next were all sequenced from one sample in a study of OX40 agonist ivuxolimab in advanced cancers. Data came from immunoSEQ multiplex PCR; TCRdb stores just in-frame clones and leaves some out. The data contain 70,000 to 95,000 clones, about 90% of them seen just once; the ten biggest clones take up around 0.54%. The material was CD4+ or CD8+ T cells sorted from blood, obtained in a trial of the OX40 agonist ivuxolimab. Receptor source: an adult with an advanced solid tumor such as melanoma, head and neck, liver or kidney cancer.

This rearrangement joins TRBV27 to TRBJ2-1; D perhaps matches TRBD2 (6 bases). Germline V gene data show CDR1 as MNHEY and CDR2 as SMNVEV (reference sequence). There are 16 residues in the CDR3. V lost 0 bases to trimming and J lost 9 bases, with 18 bases between them. The CDR3 DNA sequence: TGTGCCAGCAGTTTATCGAATGGCGGGATACGCGGTGAGCAGTTCTTC. Encoded protein: CASSLSNGGIRGEQFF.

The chain joins TRBV2 to TRBJ1-5; maybe TRBD1 (6 bases). The CDR3 is 16 residues long. CDR1 and CDR2 from the germline V gene are SNHLY and FYNNEI. Deletions cut 10 bases from V and 0 bases from J, with 19 bases between. The CDR3 nucleotides read TGTGCCACAGAACCCGCCGGGGGCGATAGCAATCAGCCCCAGCATTTT. Translation: CATEPAGGDSNQPQHF.

This chain links TRBV30 with TRBJ2-2, with 7 bases that match TRBD1. Unmatched junction bases numbered 1, after V lost 3 bases and J lost 3 bases. The germline V gene has CDR1 GTSNPN and CDR2 SVGIG (reference sequence). This CDR3 has 13 residues. The chain's CDR3 is CAWRTGYTGELFF. The CDR3 region has the DNA TGTGCCTGGAGGACAGGGTACACCGGGGAGCTGTTTTTT.

J is TRBJ2-2 and V is TRBV5-6, with 8 bases that match TRBD1. The CDR3 sequence is 16 residues long. From germline, CDR1 is SGHDT and CDR2 YYEEEE. J lost 8 bases, V lost 3 bases, and 12 bases had no gene match. CDR3 nucleotides: TGTGCCAGCAGCTCCTGGGGCAGGGGGCGACCAGGGGAGCTGTTTTTT. Amino acids: CASSSWGRGRPGELFF.

The chain employs TRBV5-1 and TRBJ1-3; 7 bases line up with TRBD1. Unmatched junction bases numbered 4, after V lost 5 bases and J lost 2 bases. The germline V gene encodes CDR1 SGHRS and CDR2 YFSETQ. CDR3 length: 14 amino acids. The CDR3 nucleotides read TGCGCCAGCAGTCCCGACAGGGCTGGAAACACCATATATTTT. Translation: CASSPDRAGNTIYF.

V and J are TRBV10-2 and TRBJ2-1; 10 bases align to TRBD2. Germline V gene lookup returns CDR1 WSHSY and CDR2 SAAADI. The CDR3 loop spans 19 amino acids. V lost 1 base and J lost 5; bases outside the gene matches: 14. Written as DNA, the CDR3 is TGCGCCAGCAGTGAGTTTCCCCTAAGACTAGCGGGTGGAAACAATGAGCAGTTCTTC. As protein: CASSEFPLRLAGGNNEQFF.

This chain uses TRBV5-1 with TRBJ2-1, with 11 bases fitting TRBD2. Trimming removed 2 bases from V and 4 bases from J; junction bases left unmatched: 2. CDR3 length: 15 amino acids. The germline CDR1 and CDR2 sequences are SGHRS and YFSETQ. Written as DNA, the CDR3 is TGCGCCAGCAGCTTAACTAGCGGGGGTTACAATGAGCAGTTCTTC. It is translated as CASSLTSGGYNEQFF.

The chain uses TRBV30 and TRBJ1-1; D unresolved. The CDR3 spans 13 residues. Germline loops: CDR1 GTSNPN, CDR2 SVGIG (reference sequence). The germline V and J ends were trimmed by 5 bases and 4 bases, with 14 bases remaining between them. The CDR3 loop reads CAWGVGPSTEAFF. The CDR3 bases are TGTGCCTGGGGGGTAGGACCTAGCACTGAAGCTTTCTTT. Supplemented by reference TRBV30 and TRBJ1-1, the full variable domain reads SQTIHQWPATLVQPVGSPLSLECTVEGTSNPNLYWYRQAAGRGLQLLFYSVGIGQISSEVPQNLSASRPQDRQFILSSKKLLLSDSGFYLCAWGVGPSTEAFFGQGTRLTVV.